This T cell receptor (beta chain) was recorded in a study of blood T cell repertoires in COVID-19. Grouping used clinical history reported by participants in a survey and questionnaire. The table came from immunoSEQ multiplex PCR; TCRdb's copy has only in-frame clones and leaves some out. The sample yields over 150,000 clones, roughly 82% seen once. This CDR3 has 15 amino acids. V shed 1 base, J shed 0 bases, and the junction held 3 bases outside the gene matches. CDR1 is SGHRS, CDR2 YFSETQ, per germline. The chain uses TRBV5-1 and TRBJ1-1; TRBD1 matches 7 bases. This TCR came from a man aged 35-49 years who had recovered from COVID-19. The specimen was PBMCs or T cells enriched from blood (not recorded which). The CDR3 nucleotides are TGCGCCAGCAGCTTGTCGGGACAGATGAACACTGAAGCTTTCTTT. Translated, it gives CASSLSGQMNTEAFF.